These 29 T cell receptor beta chains were all obtained from the same sample, sequenced in a study of T cells after yellow fever vaccination. TCRdb analysed the 5' RACE reads with MiXCR anew, one entry per CDR3 protein. The sample lists 140,000 to 150,000 distinct CDR3 sequences; less than 8.5% were seen once. The sample here was CD4+ T cells sorted from PBMCs, taken 10 days after the yellow fever booster vaccination. The receptors originated from a man aged 30 to 39 who received the YFV17D yellow fever vaccine.

The chain uses TRBV7-2 and TRBJ2-7; 10 positions agree with TRBD2. Per germline, CDR1 SGHTA and CDR2 FQGNSA. The CDR3 runs 17 residues. V lost 3 bases to trimming and J lost 6 bases; unmatched junction nucleotides: 14. The CDR3 DNA is TGTGCCAGCAGCTTCCCAAAAACTAGCGGGGAATTGGGCGAGCAGTACTTC. The encoded protein is CASSFPKTSGELGEQYF.

In its sample, this clonotype was seen many times. This rearrangement joins TRBV5-6 to TRBJ2-1; D assignment may be TRBD1 or TRBD2 (5 bases each). In germline, CDR1 is SGHDT, CDR2 YYEEEE. CDR3 length equals 16 residues. The V and J ends lost 3 bases and 3 bases respectively, with 16 bases between them. CDR3 loop: CASSSGTVEVYNEQFF. CDR3 sequence (DNA): TGTGCCAGCAGCTCCGGGACGGTGGAGGTCTACAATGAGCAGTTCTTC.

As for this clonotype: A much more abundant neighbour one base away suggests this may be a read error. The CDR3 is CASSFDKGTDTQYF. The CDR3 bases are TGTGCCAGCAGTTTTGACAAGGGAACAGATACGCAGTATTTT. This chain connects TRBV12-3 or TRBV12-4 to TRBJ2-3; no firm D call. With 3 bases removed from V and 3 bases from J, the gap between germline ends came to 10 bases. This CDR3 contains 14 residues.

The chain recombines TRBV5-6 with TRBJ1-5; D possibly corresponds to TRBD1 (5 bases). From germline, CDR1 is SGHDT and CDR2 YYEEEE. V shed 0 bases and J shed 4 bases, with 14 bases lying between them. This CDR3 has 16 amino acids. This CDR3 reads CASSLGMAGLNQPQHF. DNA for the CDR3: TGTGCCAGCAGCTTGGGGATGGCAGGGCTGAATCAGCCCCAGCATTTT. Supplemented by reference TRBV5-6 and TRBJ1-5, the full variable domain reads DAGVTQSPTHLIKTRGQQVTLRCSPKSGHDTVSWYQQALGQGPQFIFQYYEEEERQRGNFPDRFSGHQFPNYSSELNVNALLLGDSALYLCASSLGMAGLNQPQHFGDGTRLSIL.

The J gene is TRBJ2-3, the V gene TRBV20-1, with 8 nucleotides matching TRBD2. The CDR3 is 15 amino acids. After removal of 6 bases from V and 8 bases from J, the junction contained 16 bases not matched to a gene. Germline-derived CDR1 and CDR2 are DFQATT and SNEGSKA (reference sequence). CDR3 in amino acids: CSAPSSGGQVATQYF. In nucleotides, the CDR3 is TGCAGTGCCCCTTCGTCGGGAGGGCAGGTGGCTACGCAGTATTTT.

The chain employs TRBV10-3 and TRBJ1-5; D gene uncertain. The CDR3 totals 12 residues. Germline CDR1 is ENHRY and CDR2 is SYGVKD. The ends were cut back, 2 bases at V and 9 bases at J, with 8 bases in the middle. The CDR3 nucleotides are TGTGCCATCAGTGAGGGCGTTAGGCCCCAGCATTTT. Translation gives CAISEGVRPQHF.

There are many counts of this clonotype. This rearrangement joins TRBV5-1 to TRBJ1-5; TRBD1 agrees at 7 bases. The junction had 3 bases not matched to a gene; V was cut back by 3 bases and J by 3 bases. This CDR3 has 14 residues. In germline, CDR1 is SGHRS, CDR2 YFSETQ. The CDR3 coding sequence is TGCGCCAGCAGCTGGGGGACAGACAATCAGCCCCAGCATTTT. Its translation: CASSWGTDNQPQHF.

There are many counts of this clonotype. The chain is built from TRBV5-1 and TRBJ2-2; D is possibly TRBD2 (5 bases). Per the germline V gene, CDR1 is SGHRS and CDR2 is YFSETQ. The CDR3 spans 16 residues. Deletions cut 4 bases from V and 7 bases from J, with 20 bases between. Written as DNA, the CDR3 is TGCGCCAGCAGCCCCTTAGGGTCTACGGGGAACGGGGAGCTGTTTTTT. Translation: CASSPLGSTGNGELFF.

This clonotype showed up just a few times. This chain joins TRBV7-2 and TRBJ1-3; 8 positions match TRBD1. The V and J ends lost 5 bases and 2 bases, in that order; junction bases with no gene match: 8. Germline CDR1 SGHTA, CDR2 FQGNSA. This CDR3 region has 16 residues. CDR3 sequence reads: CASSRGQASAGNTIYF. The CDR3 nucleotides are TGTGCCAGCAGCAGGGGACAGGCGAGCGCTGGAAACACCATATATTTT.

This clonotype was seen ten or more times. The gene calls are TRBV6-5 and TRBJ1-2, with 7 bases aligning to TRBD1. Trimming cost V 2 bases and J 3 bases; bases outside gene matches: 3. CDR1 MNHEY and CDR2 SVGAGI come from the germline V gene. The CDR3 totals 14 residues. The CDR3 DNA follows: TGTGCCAGCAGTTACGGGACAGAGTACTATGGCTACACCTTC. Its protein product is CASSYGTEYYGYTF.

This chain joins TRBV5-4 and TRBJ2-1; 12 positions agree with TRBD2. V was clipped by 0 bases and J by 8 bases; unmatched bases: 6. The CDR3 is 16 amino acids. Per germline, CDR1 SGHNT and CDR2 YYREEE (reference sequence). In DNA form, the CDR3 reads TGTGCCAGCAGCTTGGTGCTAGCGGGGGGGATGGATGAGCAGTTCTTC. It codes for CASSLVLAGGMDEQFF.

In its sample, this clonotype was seen a few times. V and J are TRBV28 and TRBJ2-3; no clear D. Looked up from germline, CDR1 is MDHEN and CDR2 is SYDVKM. V lost 6 bases and J 4 bases, leaving 11 bases between the germline ends. The CDR3 loop spans 13 amino acids. CDR3 DNA sequence: TGTGCCAGCAGGCTTCCTCAGGCAGATACGCAGTATTTT. The encoded protein is CASRLPQADTQYF.

This clonotype was found many times. The genes are TRBV6-2 or TRBV6-3 and TRBJ2-7, with 11 bases matching TRBD2. Per germline, CDR1 MNHEY and CDR2 SVGEGT. V lost 6 bases and J lost 0; bases outside the gene matches: 4. This CDR3 has 15 residues. The CDR3 loop is CASRSTSGSSYEQYF. The CDR3 nucleotides are TGTGCCAGCAGGTCTACTAGCGGGAGCTCCTACGAGCAGTACTTC.

At least ten counts were recorded for this clonotype. This chain connects TRBV12-3 or TRBV12-4 to TRBJ1-5, with a possible D match to TRBD1 (5 bases). This CDR3 has 14 amino acids. V was shortened by 5 bases and J by 0 bases, with 8 bases between the two germline ends. The CDR3 region is CASSPGHSNQPQHF. In nucleotides, the CDR3 is TGTGCCAGCAGTCCAGGGCATAGCAATCAGCCCCAGCATTTT.

This clonotype was seen ten or more times. A read error is possible here, since a much larger clone lies one base away. This chain uses TRBV27 with TRBJ2-3; 11 positions match TRBD2. The V and J ends lost 8 bases and 4 bases, in that order; junction bases with no gene match: 5. Germline CDR1 and CDR2: MNHEY and SMNVEV (reference sequence). The CDR3 runs to 14 residues. CDR3 sequence (DNA): TGTGCCAGCCGCTTAGCGGGAGGGCCAGATACGCAGTATTTT. Protein product: CASRLAGGPDTQYF.

This clonotype was recorded many times. The rearrangement links TRBV3-1 to TRBJ2-7, with 7 bases fitting TRBD2. This CDR3 region has 15 residues. The V segment lost 4 bases and the J segment 2 bases; nucleotides outside the gene matches: 8. Germline values: CDR1 LGHDT, CDR2 YNNKEL (reference sequence). As DNA, the CDR3 is TGTGCCAGCAGCCCGAGTGCGGGAGCCGCCTACGAGCAGTACTTC. Translating it yields CASSPSAGAAYEQYF.

This clonotype was detected many times. This chain links TRBV5-1 with TRBJ2-1; 15 bases map to TRBD2. Trimming at V came to 4 bases and at J to 2 bases, leaving 16 bases not matched to a gene. The CDR3 extends over 21 amino acids. Germline loops: CDR1 SGHRS, CDR2 YFSETQ. CDR3 residues: CASSGRDRRTSGRETYNEQFF. The CDR3 coding sequence is TGCGCCAGCAGCGGGAGGGACAGGAGGACTAGCGGGAGGGAAACCTACAATGAGCAGTTCTTC.

This clonotype has ten or more counts. This chain links TRBV6-2 or TRBV6-3 with TRBJ2-2; D possibly corresponds to TRBD1 (6 bases). V was shortened by 6 bases and J by 8 bases, with 16 bases between the two germline ends. Germline lookup yields CDR1 MNHEY and CDR2 SVGEGT. The CDR3 spans 14 residues. The CDR3 reads CASSPGQRLGELFF. The CDR3 nucleotides read TGTGCCAGCAGCCCTGGACAGCGCCTAGGGGAGCTGTTTTTT.

The sample holds many counts of this clonotype. The rearrangement uses TRBV5-1 and TRBJ1-2; D gene unclear. V was cut by 4 bases and J by 4 bases, with 11 bases left in between. The CDR3 totals 13 residues. CDR1 and CDR2 (germline): SGHRS, YFSETQ. This CDR3 is CASSPGILYGYTF. As DNA, the CDR3 is TGCGCCAGCAGCCCGGGCATACTCTATGGCTACACCTTC.

This clonotype was observed many times. CDR3 region: CASSVRQGEQFF. CDR3 DNA sequence: TGTGCCAGCAGTGTCCGACAGGGCGAGCAGTTCTTC. The chain is built from TRBV6-5 and TRBJ2-1; 7 bases are shared with TRBD1. Germline CDR1 reads MNHEY; CDR2 reads SVGAGI. The J segment lost 10 bases and the V segment lost 5 bases, leaving 5 bases of the junction unmatched. This CDR3 has 12 residues.

There are many counts of this clonotype. This chain connects TRBV7-3 to TRBJ2-2; tentatively, D is TRBD1 (6 bases). Germline CDR1 SGHTA, CDR2 FQGTGA. Trimming removed 5 bases at V and 4 bases at J, with 14 bases between. The CDR3 runs 15 residues. The CDR3 loop reads CASSPQGRGTGELFF. CDR3 nucleotides: TGTGCCAGCAGCCCGCAAGGCAGGGGCACCGGGGAGCTGTTTTTT.

This clonotype was seen repeatedly, ten times or more. This chain uses TRBV5-1 with TRBJ2-7, with D perhaps matching TRBD2 (5 bases). Germline V gives CDR1 SGHRS, CDR2 YFSETQ. The CDR3 runs 16 residues. The V end lost 0 bases, the J end lost 0 bases, and 13 bases lay between the germline ends. The CDR3 bases are TGCGCCAGCAGCTTGGCCTCCGGACTGGCCTCCTACGAGCAGTACTTC. Translated, it gives CASSLASGLASYEQYF.

In this sample, this clonotype turned up many times. The chain recombines TRBV7-8 with TRBJ1-2, with 9 bases identical to TRBD1. CDR1 and CDR2 (germline): SGHVS, FQNEAQ. The length of the CDR3 is 15 residues. Trimming removed 1 base from V and 5 bases from J; junction bases left unmatched: 5. In DNA, the CDR3 is TGTGCCAGCAGCTTAGGGACAGGGGTACCTTATGGCTACACCTTC. Its translation: CASSLGTGVPYGYTF.

The chain employs TRBV19 and TRBJ2-7, with TRBD2 identical over 10 bases. V lost 5 bases to trimming and J lost 3 bases; unmatched junction nucleotides: 1. Germline CDR1 LNHDA, CDR2 SQIVND (reference sequence). CDR3 size: 13 residues. This CDR3 is CASSWTSGYEQYF. The CDR3 DNA sequence: TGTGCCAGTAGTTGGACTAGCGGCTACGAGCAGTACTTC.

Many counts were recorded for this clonotype. The CDR3 here is CASSSPLSGKYGETQYF. The CDR3 region has the DNA TGTGCCAGCAGCTCCCCCCTGTCAGGGAAATATGGGGAGACCCAGTACTTC. The rearrangement uses TRBV7-2 and TRBJ2-5; TRBD1 is a possible D gene (5 bases). CDR3 length: 17 amino acids. Trimming left V 4 bases short and J 5 bases short, with 23 bases between. Per germline, CDR1 SGHTA and CDR2 FQGNSA. The entire variable domain, with the rest obtained from reference TRBV7-2 and TRBJ2-5, is as follows: GAGVSQSPSNKVTEKGKDVELRCDPISGHTALYWYRQSLGQGLEFLIYFQGNSAPDKSGLPSDRFSAERTGGSVSTLTIQRTQQEDSAVYLCASSSPLSGKYGETQYFGPGTRLLVL.

This clonotype was detected ten times or more. V usage is TRBV29-1 and J usage is TRBJ2-6, with D maybe TRBD2 (6 bases). The ends were cut back, 3 bases at V and 2 bases at J, with 8 bases in the middle. The CDR3 is 14 residues long. From germline, CDR1 is SQVTM and CDR2 ANQGSEA. DNA of the CDR3: TGCAGCGTTGAGGGGGGAACTGGGGCCAACGTCCTGACTTTC. Its translation is CSVEGGTGANVLTF.

This clonotype was counted many times. The chain employs TRBV5-5 and TRBJ2-5; no reliable D call. Deletions cut 4 bases from V and 3 bases from J, with 10 bases between. The length of the CDR3 is 13 residues. In germline, CDR1 is SGHKS, CDR2 YYEKEE (reference sequence). The CDR3 protein is CASSLDLEETQYF. In DNA, the CDR3 is TGTGCCAGCAGCCTCGACTTGGAAGAGACCCAGTACTTC.

This clonotype was seen only a few times. The chain links TRBV7-6 to TRBJ2-6; a possible D gene is TRBD2 (6 bases). CDR1 and CDR2 (germline): SGHVS, FNYEAQ. The V end was cut by 0 bases, the J end by 4 bases, with 19 bases between. The CDR3 is made up of 19 amino acids. Here the CDR3 reads CASSLAGAGGTGGANVLTF. DNA for the CDR3: TGTGCCAGCAGCTTAGCCGGGGCTGGAGGGACGGGAGGGGCCAACGTCCTGACTTTC.

This clonotype came up many times. CDR3 coding DNA: TGTGCCAGCAGCCCTGGACTAGCGCGCACTTCCTACAATGAGCAGTTCTTC. The encoded protein is CASSPGLARTSYNEQFF. The chain links TRBV11-2 to TRBJ2-1; 9 bases agree with TRBD2. The germline V gene has CDR1 SGHAT and CDR2 FQNNGV. With 5 bases clipped from V and 1 base from J, the junction kept 9 bases outside the gene matches. This CDR3 has 17 amino acids. The whole variable domain, filled in from reference TRBV11-2 and TRBJ2-1, reads EAGVAQSPRYKIIEKRQSVAFWCNPISGHATLYWYQQILGQGPKLLIQFQNNGVVDDSQLPKDRFSAERLKGVDSTLKIQPAKLEDSAVYLCASSPGLARTSYNEQFFGPGTRLTVL.